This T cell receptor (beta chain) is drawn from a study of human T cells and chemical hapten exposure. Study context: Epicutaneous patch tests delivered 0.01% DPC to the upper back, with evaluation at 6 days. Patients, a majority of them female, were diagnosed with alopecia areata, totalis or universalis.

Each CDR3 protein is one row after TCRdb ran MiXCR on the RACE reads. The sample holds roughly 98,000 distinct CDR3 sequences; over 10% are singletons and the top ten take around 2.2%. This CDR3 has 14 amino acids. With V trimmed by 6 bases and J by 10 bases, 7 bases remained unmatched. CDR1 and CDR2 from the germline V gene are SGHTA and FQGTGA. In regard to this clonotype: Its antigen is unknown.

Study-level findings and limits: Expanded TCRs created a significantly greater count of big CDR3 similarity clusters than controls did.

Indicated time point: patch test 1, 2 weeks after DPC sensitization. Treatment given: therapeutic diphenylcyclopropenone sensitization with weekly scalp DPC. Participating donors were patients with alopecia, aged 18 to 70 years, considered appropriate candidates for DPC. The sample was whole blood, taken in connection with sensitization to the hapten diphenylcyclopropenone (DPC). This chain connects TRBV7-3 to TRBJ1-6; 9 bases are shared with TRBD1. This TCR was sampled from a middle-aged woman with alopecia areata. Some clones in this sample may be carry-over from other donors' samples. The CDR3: CASRPSGQGSPLHF. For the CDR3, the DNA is TGTGCCAGCAGACCGTCCGGACAGGGGTCACCCCTCCACTTT.